This T cell receptor beta chain was profiled in a study of blood T cell repertoires in COVID-19. About the research overall: Some COVID-19 samples were acute and others convalescent; all came from the United States, Italy and Spain. The cDNA or gDNA used as material had been derived from T cells, B-cell-depleted T cells, or PBMCs.

Generated by immunoSEQ multiplex PCR, the TCRdb table keeps only in-frame clones and is missing some. The sample shows approximately 400,000 clones, approximately 89% of them seen only once. From germline, CDR1 is LGHDT and CDR2 YNNKEL (reference sequence). V gave up 4 bases and J gave up 6 bases; unmatched junction bases: 5. The CDR3 length is 15 residues. The Seattle patients, enrolled during active infection, were followed longitudinally. Sequencing input: peripheral blood. This chain joins TRBV3-1 (or the pseudogene TRBV3-2) and TRBJ2-1; 11 bases are shared with TRBD2. This receptor was obtained from a woman aged 45-65 years with COVID-19, enrolled during active disease. In DNA form, the CDR3 reads TGTGCCAGCAGCCCAACTAGCGGGGGCCTCAATGAGCAGTTCTTC. Amino acid sequence: CASSPTSGGLNEQFF.